This TCR beta chain comes out of a study of T cell responses to AZD1222 COVID-19 vaccine. Study-wide findings and caveats: Targets within unmutated variant regions were reportedly found for nearly half of spike-specific TCRs.

Sequenced by immunoSEQ multiplex PCR; TCRdb stores in-frame clones only, minus some. The table includes about 150,000 clones, less than 95% detected once. Details on this clone: Its cognate antigen is unknown.

The CDR3 is made up of 16 amino acids. The chain has TRBV12-2 and TRBJ1-4. TRBV12-2 is listed as a pseudogene. Sequencing used peripheral blood, obtained on day 0 of AZD1222 vaccination. The sequence was collected from an adult in good health. The CDR3 DNA follows: TGTGCAAGTCGCTCTTGGTTTCGGCTCCGTAATGAAAAACTGTTTTTT. It yields the protein CASRSWFRLRNEKLFF.